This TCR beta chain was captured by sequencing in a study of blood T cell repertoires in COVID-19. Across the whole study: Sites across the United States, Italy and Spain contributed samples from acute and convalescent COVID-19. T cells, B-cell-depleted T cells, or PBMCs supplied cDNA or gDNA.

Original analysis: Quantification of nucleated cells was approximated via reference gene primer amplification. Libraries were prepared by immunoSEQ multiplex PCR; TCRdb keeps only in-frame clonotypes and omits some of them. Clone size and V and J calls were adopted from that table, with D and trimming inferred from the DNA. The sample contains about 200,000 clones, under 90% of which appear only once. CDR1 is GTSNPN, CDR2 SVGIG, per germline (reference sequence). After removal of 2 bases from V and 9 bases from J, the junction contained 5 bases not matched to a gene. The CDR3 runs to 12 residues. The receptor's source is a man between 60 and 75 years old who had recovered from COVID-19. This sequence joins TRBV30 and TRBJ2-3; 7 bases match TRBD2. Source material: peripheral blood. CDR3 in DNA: TGTGCCTGGAGTAAGGACGGGGGGACGCAGTATTTT. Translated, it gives CAWSKDGGTQYF.